This is a list of T cell receptor beta chains from one sample in a study of blood T cells in healthy people across ages. TCRdb processed the 5' RACE reads anew with MiXCR; each CDR3 protein has one entry. The sample shows about 1.5 million distinct CDR3 sequences, 40% to 50% of them seen only once. The sample taken for sequencing was blood. The receptors were gathered from a woman aged 18-30 years in good health. The CDR3 runs from the conserved cysteine through the conserved F or W. D genes are given only for firm matches. Clone size is not always given. Where it is, it says once, few, many or a class for expanded clones.

TRBJ2-3 NA TRBD2 TRBV30 TGTGCCTGGTCGCGGGGGGACACAGATACGCAGTATTTT CAWSRGDTDTQYF
TRBJ2-5 NA NA TRBV20-1 TGCAGTGCTTACTGGACAGTCTACGAAGAGACCCAGTACTTC CSAYWTVYEETQYF
TRBJ1-2 NA NA TRBV12-3/TRBV12-4 TGTGCCAGCAGTTCTGGTATCCTATCCGGCTACACCTTC CASSSGILSGYTF
TRBJ2-7 NA NA TRBV28 TGTGCCAGCAGGGCCCCGGGGTCCTACGAGCAGTACTTC CASRAPGSYEQYF
TRBJ2-5 NA TRBD2 TRBV18 TGTGCCAGCTCACCGCAGCTAGCGGGGAGGAGTAGCAGAGAGACCCAGTACTTC CASSPQLAGRSSRETQYF
TRBJ2-1 NA TRBD2 TRBV12-3/TRBV12-4 TGTGCCGGCAGTCGGACTAGCGGGGGGTACAATGAGCAGTTCTTC CAGSRTSGGYNEQFF
TRBJ1-1 once TRBD1 TRBV5-6 TGTGCCAGCAGCTTATTCTTCGGGACAGGGTTGAACACTGAAGCTTTCTTT CASSLFFGTGLNTEAFF
TRBJ1-5 NA NA TRBV12-3/TRBV12-4 TGTGCCAGCAGTTTAGCAATTGGAGGGAATCGGCCCCAGCATTTT CASSLAIGGNRPQHF
TRBJ2-3 NA NA TRBV7-3 TGTGCCAGCAGCCCACAGGGGGGGGGCACAGATACGCAGTATTTT CASSPQGGGTDTQYF
TRBJ2-1 NA NA TRBV7-9 TGTGCCAGCAGCTTAGCGTCCGTTGAGCAGTTCTTC CASSLASVEQFF
TRBJ2-3 few TRBD2 TRBV20-1 TGCAGTGCTGAGACTAGCGGTAGGACAGATACGCAGTATTTT CSAETSGRTDTQYF
TRBJ2-5 NA TRBD2 TRBV2 TGTGCCAGTAGGAGGACTAGCGGAATACAAAATGAGCGGTACTTC CASRRTSGIQNERYF
TRBJ1-2 NA NA TRBV20-1 TGCAGTGCTAGAGTGTTAGAGGCTGGCTACACCTTC CSARVLEAGYTF
TRBJ2-7 few NA TRBV6-5 TGTGCCACATCCGGGCACTCCTACGAGCAGTACTTC CATSGHSYEQYF
TRBJ2-1 many NA TRBV7-8 TGTGCCAGCAGCTTAGTGACAGCTTCCTACAATGAGCAGTTCTTC CASSLVTASYNEQFF
TRBJ1-6 NA TRBD1 TRBV6-1 TGTGCCAGCAGGGTACAGGGGGAATCCTATAATTCACCCCTCCACTTT CASRVQGESYNSPLHF
TRBJ2-3 NA TRBD2 TRBV7-8 TGTGCCAGCAGCTTAGGAGTAGCGGGGCCCACAGATACGCAGTATTTT CASSLGVAGPTDTQYF
TRBJ2-7 NA TRBD2 TRBV20-1 TGCAGTGCTAGAGATCGGGCGGGAGGGGACTACAATGAGCAGTACTTC CSARDRAGGDYNEQYF
TRBJ2-7 few NA TRBV7-9 TGTGCCAGCAGCTTAGGGACCACTAGCCAATACGAGCAGTACTTC CASSLGTTSQYEQYF
TRBJ2-3 NA TRBD2 TRBV12-3/TRBV12-4 TGTGCCAGCAGGACTAGCCCTAACACAGATACGCAGTATTTT CASRTSPNTDTQYF
TRBJ1-5 NA NA TRBV28 TGTGCCAGCGGCGGGACCGAGGTGAGGCCCCAGCATTTT CASGGTEVRPQHF
TRBJ2-7 NA TRBD2 TRBV7-2 TGTGCCAGCAACAGCGGGAGAGACTACGAGCAGTACTTC CASNSGRDYEQYF
TRBJ1-5 NA TRBD1 TRBV20-1 TGCAGTGCTGGGCCCGGGACAGGGATTCAGCCCCAGCATTTT CSAGPGTGIQPQHF
TRBJ2-7 few TRBD2 TRBV20-1 TGCAGTGCTTCTCCCCCCTTAGCGGGGGCAGGGGACGAGCAGTACTTC CSASPPLAGAGDEQYF
TRBJ2-3 NA NA TRBV29-1 TGCAGCGTTGAAAAGATGGAGGATACGCAGTATTTT CSVEKMEDTQYF
TRBJ1-2 few NA TRBV7-9 TGTGCCAGCAGCTTACCGCTTTTGGGGACAACCTATGGCTACACCTTC CASSLPLLGTTYGYTF
TRBJ2-5 few NA TRBV7-9 TGTGCCAGCAGCTTAGTCGGCCAGACTAACGTTGAGACCCAGTACTTC CASSLVGQTNVETQYF
TRBJ2-1 few TRBD2 TRBV11-1 TGTGCCAGCAGCTTACCCCCCCGTGGGGGGGAAGAGCAGTTCTTC CASSLPPRGGEEQFF
TRBJ2-1 NA NA TRBV9 TGTGCCAGCAGCGTAGTAGGCAGGGGCTCCTACAATGAGCAGTTCTTC CASSVVGRGSYNEQFF
TRBJ2-3 NA TRBD2 TRBV11-1 TGTGCCAGCAGCCAAGGGACTAGCGGGAGGGCCTTAGATACGCAGTATTTT CASSQGTSGRALDTQYF
TRBJ1-2 NA NA TRBV27 TGTGCCAGCAGTCCACGGGCAACCTATGGCTACACCTTC CASSPRATYGYTF